These T cell receptor beta chains were read from a single sample in a study of response to subunit inactivated influenza vaccine. TCRdb ran MiXCR on the RT-PCR reads and lists one entry per CDR3 protein. This sample has 150,000 to 200,000 distinct CDR3 sequences, with about 12% found just once. The same data also went into a second study, on T cells expressing NK-cell markers.

The source was CD8+ T cells sorted from PBMCs, collected about 11 days after vaccination. These receptors came from a man between 45 and 60 years old who received an inactivated influenza vaccine. CDR3s leave out the opening cysteine and the closing phenylalanine or tryptophan.

J	V	CDR3
TRBJ1-4	TRBV11-1	ASSWGQALRLSANEKLF
TRBJ2-7	TRBV20-1	SARDYESYEQY
TRBJ2-1	TRBV28	ASSFLSGQGSSYNEQF
TRBJ1-4	TRBV6-1	ASTYVVGERNEKLF
TRBJ1-4	TRBV14	ASSQGFRTNEKLF
TRBJ2-7	TRBV27	ASSSGRGYEQY
TRBJ2-7	TRBV5-6	ASTFGTGGEQY
TRBJ2-1	TRBV2	ASSEALPGLRNRGLRF
TRBJ2-1	TRBV15	ATSRDLTSGRYNEQF
TRBJ2-7	TRBV6-1	ASTVWAGAEEQY
TRBJ2-7	TRBV6-1	ASSEALAVPYEQY
TRBJ2-6	TRBV11-2	ASSWGGANVLT
TRBJ2-1	TRBV6-2/TRBV6-3	ASKAAGGPGNEQF
TRBJ2-2	TRBV29-1	SVEDPGRVRRELF
TRBJ2-1	TRBV6-2/TRBV6-3	ASSYSIRTGVNPDNEQF
TRBJ1-5	TRBV28	ASSSSDRVRDQPQH
TRBJ2-1	TRBV24-1	ATSDRGRGGYNEQF
TRBJ2-7	TRBV30	AWSAGRANEQY
TRBJ2-1	TRBV9	ASSVTGSNEQF
TRBJ1-1	TRBV12-3/TRBV12-4	ASSFGGHTEAF
TRBJ2-3	TRBV10-3	AISPKGDPVLLYTQY
TRBJ1-2	TRBV7-6	ASELGATGRFNYGYT
TRBJ1-1	TRBV7-8	ASSLVTGRAF
TRBJ2-5	TRBV10-3	AISSYQETQY
TRBJ2-1	TRBV2	ASSPGGEVYNEQF
TRBJ1-1	TRBV6-1	ASSRGQGHTEAF
TRBJ2-3	TRBV13	ASTGTSEGVTQY
TRBJ2-3	TRBV11-2	ASSLSGRPADTQY
TRBJ2-7	TRBV6-1	ASSDGTRYEQY
TRBJ2-7	TRBV12-3/TRBV12-4	ASSLTSGAYEQY
TRBJ1-4	TRBV6-5	ASSCPPGQGEEKLF
TRBJ1-1	TRBV12-3/TRBV12-4	ASTTLRQGANTEAF